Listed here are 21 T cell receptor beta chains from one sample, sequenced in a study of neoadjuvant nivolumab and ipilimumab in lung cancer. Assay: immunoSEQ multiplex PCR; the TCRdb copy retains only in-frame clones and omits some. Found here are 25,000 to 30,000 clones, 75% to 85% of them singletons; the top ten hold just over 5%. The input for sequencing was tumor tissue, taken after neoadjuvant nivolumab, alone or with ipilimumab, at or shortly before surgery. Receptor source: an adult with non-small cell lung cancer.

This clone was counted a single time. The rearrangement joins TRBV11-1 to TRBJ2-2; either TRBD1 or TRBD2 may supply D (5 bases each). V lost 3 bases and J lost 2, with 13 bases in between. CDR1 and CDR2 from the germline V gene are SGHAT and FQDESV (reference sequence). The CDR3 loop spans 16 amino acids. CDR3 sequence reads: CASSFSGLANTGELFF. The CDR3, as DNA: TGTGCCAGCAGCTTTTCAGGGCTAGCAAACACCGGGGAGCTGTTTTTT. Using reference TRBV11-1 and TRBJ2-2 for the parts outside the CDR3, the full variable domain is EAEVAQSPRYKITEKSQAVAFWCDPISGHATLYWYRQILGQGPELLVQFQDESVVDDSQLPKDRFSAERLKGVDSTLKIQPAELGDSAMYLCASSFSGLANTGELFFGEGSRLTVL.

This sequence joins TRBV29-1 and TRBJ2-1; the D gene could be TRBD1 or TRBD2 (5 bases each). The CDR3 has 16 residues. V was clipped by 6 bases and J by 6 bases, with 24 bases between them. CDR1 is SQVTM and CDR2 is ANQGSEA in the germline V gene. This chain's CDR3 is CSVRWGLMAAGNEQFF. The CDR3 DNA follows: TGCAGCGTCCGGTGGGGGTTAATGGCGGCAGGCAATGAGCAGTTCTTC.

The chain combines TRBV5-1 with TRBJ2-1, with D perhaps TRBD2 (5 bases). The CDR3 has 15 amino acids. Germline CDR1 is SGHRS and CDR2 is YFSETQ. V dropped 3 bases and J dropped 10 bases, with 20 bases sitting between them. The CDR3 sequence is CASSYNTGIYVEQFF. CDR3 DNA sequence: TGCGCCAGCAGCTATAACACGGGAATATACGTCGAGCAGTTCTTC.

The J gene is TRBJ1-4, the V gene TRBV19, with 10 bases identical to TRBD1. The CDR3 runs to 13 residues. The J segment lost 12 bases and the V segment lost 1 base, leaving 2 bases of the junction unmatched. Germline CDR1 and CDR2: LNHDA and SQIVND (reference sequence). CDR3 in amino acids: CASSIGQGAQLFF. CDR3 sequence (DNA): TGTGCCAGTAGTATAGGACAGGGGGCACAACTGTTTTTT. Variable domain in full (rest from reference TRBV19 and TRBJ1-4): DGGITQSPKYLFRKEGQNVTLSCEQNLNHDAMYWYRQDPGQGLRLIYYSQIVNDFQKGDIAEGYSVSREKKESFPLTVTSAQKNPTAFYLCASSIGQGAQLFFGSGTQLSVL.

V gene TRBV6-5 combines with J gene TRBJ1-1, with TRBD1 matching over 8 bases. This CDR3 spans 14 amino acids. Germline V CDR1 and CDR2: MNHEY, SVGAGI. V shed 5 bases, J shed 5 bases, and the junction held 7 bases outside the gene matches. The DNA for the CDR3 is TGTGCCAGCAGTCCAGGGGGCGCGGGAACTGAAGCTTTCTTT. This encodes CASSPGGAGTEAFF.

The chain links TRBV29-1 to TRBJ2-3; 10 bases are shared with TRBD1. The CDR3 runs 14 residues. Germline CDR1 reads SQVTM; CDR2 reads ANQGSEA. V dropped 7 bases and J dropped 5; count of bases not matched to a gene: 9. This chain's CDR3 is CSALGTGVVDTQYF. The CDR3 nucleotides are TGCAGCGCTTTGGGGACAGGGGTGGTAGATACGCAGTATTTT.

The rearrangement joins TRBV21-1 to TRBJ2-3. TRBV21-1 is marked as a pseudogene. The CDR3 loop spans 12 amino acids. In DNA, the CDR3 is TGTGCCAGCAGCAAACTTAGGGATACGCAGTATTTT. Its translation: CASSKLRDTQYF.

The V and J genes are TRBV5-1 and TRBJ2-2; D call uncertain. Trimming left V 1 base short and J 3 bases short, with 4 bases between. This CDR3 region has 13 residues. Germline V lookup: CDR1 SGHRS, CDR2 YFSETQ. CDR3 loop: CASSLRDTGELFF. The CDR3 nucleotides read TGCGCCAGCAGCTTGCGGGACACCGGGGAGCTGTTTTTT.

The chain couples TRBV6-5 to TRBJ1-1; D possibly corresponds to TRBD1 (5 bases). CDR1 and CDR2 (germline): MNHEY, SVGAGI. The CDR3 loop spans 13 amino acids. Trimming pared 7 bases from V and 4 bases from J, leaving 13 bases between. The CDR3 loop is CASNPRGSTEAFF. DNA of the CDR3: TGTGCCAGCAATCCGAGGGGTAGCACTGAAGCTTTCTTT.

This chain's CDR3 is CASSFWQSSNYEQYF. The CDR3 nucleotides are TGTGCCAGCAGTTTTTGGCAATCAAGCAACTACGAGCAGTACTTC. The chain joins TRBV28 to TRBJ2-7; no definite D call. The CDR3 has 15 residues. The germline gives CDR1 MDHEN, CDR2 SYDVKM. The V end lost 3 bases, the J end lost 3 bases, and 15 bases lay between the germline ends.

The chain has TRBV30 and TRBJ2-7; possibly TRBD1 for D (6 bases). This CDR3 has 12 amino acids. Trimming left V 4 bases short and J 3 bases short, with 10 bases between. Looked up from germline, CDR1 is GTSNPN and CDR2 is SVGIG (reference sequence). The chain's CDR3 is CAWNAGVYEQYF. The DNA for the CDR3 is TGTGCCTGGAACGCAGGGGTCTACGAGCAGTACTTC.

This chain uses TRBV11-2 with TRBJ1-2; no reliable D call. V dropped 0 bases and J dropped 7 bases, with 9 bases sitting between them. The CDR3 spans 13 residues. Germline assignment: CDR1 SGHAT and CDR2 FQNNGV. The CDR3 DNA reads TGTGCCAGCAGCTTAGAGGTCCGTGCTGGCTACACCTTC. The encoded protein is CASSLEVRAGYTF.

The CDR3 sequence: CASSQDRQGAGYGYTF. The CDR3 nucleotides read TGTGCCAGCAGCCAAGATCGTCAGGGGGCTGGCTATGGCTACACCTTC. The rearrangement joins TRBV4-2 to TRBJ1-2; TRBD1 agrees at 8 bases. V was clipped by 0 bases and J by 4 bases; unmatched bases: 7. This CDR3 region has 16 residues. Germline loops: CDR1 LGHNA, CDR2 YNFKEQ.

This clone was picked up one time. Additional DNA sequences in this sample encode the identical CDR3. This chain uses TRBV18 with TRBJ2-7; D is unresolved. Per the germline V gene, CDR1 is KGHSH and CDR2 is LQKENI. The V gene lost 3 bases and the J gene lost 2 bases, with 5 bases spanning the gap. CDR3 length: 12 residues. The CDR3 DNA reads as TGTGCCAGCTCACCTGTAGCCTACGAGCAGTACTTC. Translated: CASSPVAYEQYF.

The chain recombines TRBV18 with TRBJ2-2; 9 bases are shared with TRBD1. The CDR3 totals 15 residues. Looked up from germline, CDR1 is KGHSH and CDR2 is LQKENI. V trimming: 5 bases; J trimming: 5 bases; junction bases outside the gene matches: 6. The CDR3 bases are TGTGCCAGCTCAGTGCGGGACAGGGTGACCGGGGAGCTGTTTTTT. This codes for CASSVRDRVTGELFF.

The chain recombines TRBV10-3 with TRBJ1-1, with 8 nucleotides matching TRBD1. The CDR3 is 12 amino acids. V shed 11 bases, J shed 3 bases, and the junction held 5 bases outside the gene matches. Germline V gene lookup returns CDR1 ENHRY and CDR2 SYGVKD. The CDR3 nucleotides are TGTGCCGTGACAGGGGATGACACTGAAGCTTTCTTT. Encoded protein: CAVTGDDTEAFF.

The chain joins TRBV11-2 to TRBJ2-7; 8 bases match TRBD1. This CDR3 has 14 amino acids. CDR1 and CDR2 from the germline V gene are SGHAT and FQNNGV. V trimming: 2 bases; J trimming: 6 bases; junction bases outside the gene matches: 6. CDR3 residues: CASSLQGAVGEQYF. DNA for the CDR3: TGTGCCAGCAGCTTACAGGGGGCGGTAGGCGAGCAGTACTTC. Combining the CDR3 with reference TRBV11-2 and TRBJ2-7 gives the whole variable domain EAGVAQSPRYKIIEKRQSVAFWCNPISGHATLYWYQQILGQGPKLLIQFQNNGVVDDSQLPKDRFSAERLKGVDSTLKIQPAKLEDSAVYLCASSLQGAVGEQYFGPGTRLTVT.

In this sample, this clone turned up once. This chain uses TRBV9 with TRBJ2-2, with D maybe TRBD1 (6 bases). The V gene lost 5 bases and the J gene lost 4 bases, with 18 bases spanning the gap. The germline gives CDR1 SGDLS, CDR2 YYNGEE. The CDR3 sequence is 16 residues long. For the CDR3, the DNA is TGTGCCAGCAGGGCACAGGGAAGAGAAGGCACCGGGGAGCTGTTTTTT. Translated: CASRAQGREGTGELFF.

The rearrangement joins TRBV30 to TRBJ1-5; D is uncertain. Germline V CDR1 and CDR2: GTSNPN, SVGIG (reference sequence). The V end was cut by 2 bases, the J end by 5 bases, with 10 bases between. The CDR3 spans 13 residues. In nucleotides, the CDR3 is TGTGCCTGGAGTACGGGAGACGATCAGCCCCAGCATTTT. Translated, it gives CAWSTGDDQPQHF.

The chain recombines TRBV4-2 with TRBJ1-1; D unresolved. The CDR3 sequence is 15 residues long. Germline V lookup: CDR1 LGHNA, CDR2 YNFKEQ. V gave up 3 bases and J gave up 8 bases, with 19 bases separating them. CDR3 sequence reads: CASSQILGFFTEAFF. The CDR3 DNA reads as TGTGCCAGCAGCCAGATCTTGGGGTTTTTTACCGAAGCTTTCTTT.

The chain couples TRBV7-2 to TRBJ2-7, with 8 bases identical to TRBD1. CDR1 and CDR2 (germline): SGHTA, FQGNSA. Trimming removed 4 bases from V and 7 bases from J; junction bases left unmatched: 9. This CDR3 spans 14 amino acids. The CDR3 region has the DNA TGTGCCAGCAGCTCGAGACAGGGGACGGGGGAGCAGTACTTC. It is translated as CASSSRQGTGEQYF.